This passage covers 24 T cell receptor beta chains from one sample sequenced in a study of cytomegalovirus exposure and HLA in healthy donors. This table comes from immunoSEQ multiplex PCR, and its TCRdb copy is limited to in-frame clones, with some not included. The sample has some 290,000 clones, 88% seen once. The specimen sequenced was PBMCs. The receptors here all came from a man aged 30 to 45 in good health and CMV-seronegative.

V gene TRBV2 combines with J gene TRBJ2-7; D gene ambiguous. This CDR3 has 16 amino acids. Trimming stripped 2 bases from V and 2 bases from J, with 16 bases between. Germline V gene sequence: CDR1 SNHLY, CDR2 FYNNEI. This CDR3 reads CASSERLSSSTYEQYF. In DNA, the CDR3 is TGTGCCAGCAGTGAAAGGTTGTCTAGTAGCACCTACGAGCAGTACTTC.

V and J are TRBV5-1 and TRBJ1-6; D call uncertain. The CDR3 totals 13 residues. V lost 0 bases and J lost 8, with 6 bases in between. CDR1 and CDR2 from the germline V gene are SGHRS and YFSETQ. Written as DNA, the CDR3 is TGCGCCAGCAGCTTGGCCTCAGATTCACCCCTCCACTTT. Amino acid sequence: CASSLASDSPLHF.

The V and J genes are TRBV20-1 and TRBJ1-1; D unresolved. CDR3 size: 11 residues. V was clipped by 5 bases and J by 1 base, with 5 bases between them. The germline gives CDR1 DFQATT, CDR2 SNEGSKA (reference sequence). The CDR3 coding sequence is TGCAGTGCTTCCTCGAACACTGAAGCTTTCTTT. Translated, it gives CSASSNTEAFF.

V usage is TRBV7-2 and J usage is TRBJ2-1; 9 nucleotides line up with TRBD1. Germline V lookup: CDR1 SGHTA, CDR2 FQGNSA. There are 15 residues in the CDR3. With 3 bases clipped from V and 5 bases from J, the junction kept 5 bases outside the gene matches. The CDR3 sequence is CASSFRDRANNEQFF. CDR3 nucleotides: TGTGCCAGCAGCTTCCGGGACAGGGCGAACAATGAGCAGTTCTTC.

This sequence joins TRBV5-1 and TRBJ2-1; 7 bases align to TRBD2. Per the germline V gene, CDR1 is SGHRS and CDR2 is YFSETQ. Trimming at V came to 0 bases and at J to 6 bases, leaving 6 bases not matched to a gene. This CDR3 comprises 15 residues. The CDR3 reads CASSLARTRGNEQFF. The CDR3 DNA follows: TGCGCCAGCAGCTTGGCCAGGACTAGAGGCAATGAGCAGTTCTTC. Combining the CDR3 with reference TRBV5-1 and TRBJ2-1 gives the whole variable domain KAGVTQTPRYLIKTRGQQVTLSCSPISGHRSVSWYQQTPGQGLQFLFEYFSETQRNKGNFPGRFSGRQFSNSRSEMNVSTLELGDSALYLCASSLARTRGNEQFFGPGTRLTVL.

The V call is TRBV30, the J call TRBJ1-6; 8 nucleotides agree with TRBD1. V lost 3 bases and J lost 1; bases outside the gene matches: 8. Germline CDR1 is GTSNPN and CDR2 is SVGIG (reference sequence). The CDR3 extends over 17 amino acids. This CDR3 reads CAWRPQGVRSYNSPLHF. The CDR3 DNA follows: TGTGCCTGGAGACCACAGGGGGTGAGATCCTATAATTCACCCCTCCACTTT.

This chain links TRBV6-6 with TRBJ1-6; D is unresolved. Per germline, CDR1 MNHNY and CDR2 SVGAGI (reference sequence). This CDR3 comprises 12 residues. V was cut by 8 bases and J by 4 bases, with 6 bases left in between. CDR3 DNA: TGTGCCAGCTGGAGGTATAATTCACCCCTCCACTTT. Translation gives CASWRYNSPLHF.

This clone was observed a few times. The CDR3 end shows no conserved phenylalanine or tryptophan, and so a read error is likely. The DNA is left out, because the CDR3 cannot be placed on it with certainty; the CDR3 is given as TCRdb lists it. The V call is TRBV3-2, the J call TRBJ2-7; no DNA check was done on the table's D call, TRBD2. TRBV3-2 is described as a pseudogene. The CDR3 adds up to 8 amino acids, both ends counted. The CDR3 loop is CASSTVPL.

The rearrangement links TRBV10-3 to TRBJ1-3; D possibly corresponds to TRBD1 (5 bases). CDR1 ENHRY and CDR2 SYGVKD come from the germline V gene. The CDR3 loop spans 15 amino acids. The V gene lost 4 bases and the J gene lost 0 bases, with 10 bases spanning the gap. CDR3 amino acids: CAISAGDSSGNTIYF. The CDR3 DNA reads TGTGCCATCAGTGCCGGAGACAGCTCTGGAAACACCATATATTTT.

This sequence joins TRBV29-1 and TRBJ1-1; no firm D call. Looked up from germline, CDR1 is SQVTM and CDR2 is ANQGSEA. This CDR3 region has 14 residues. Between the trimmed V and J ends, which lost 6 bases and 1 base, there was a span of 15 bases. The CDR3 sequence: CSVARVDWNTEAFF. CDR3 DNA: TGCAGCGTGGCAAGGGTGGACTGGAACACTGAAGCTTTCTTT.

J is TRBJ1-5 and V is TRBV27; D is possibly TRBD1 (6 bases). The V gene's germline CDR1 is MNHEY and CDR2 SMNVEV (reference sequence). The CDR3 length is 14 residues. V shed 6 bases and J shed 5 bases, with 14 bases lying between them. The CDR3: CASSLGGAYQPQHF. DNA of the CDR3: TGTGCCAGCAGCCTGGGGGGGGCCTATCAGCCCCAGCATTTT.

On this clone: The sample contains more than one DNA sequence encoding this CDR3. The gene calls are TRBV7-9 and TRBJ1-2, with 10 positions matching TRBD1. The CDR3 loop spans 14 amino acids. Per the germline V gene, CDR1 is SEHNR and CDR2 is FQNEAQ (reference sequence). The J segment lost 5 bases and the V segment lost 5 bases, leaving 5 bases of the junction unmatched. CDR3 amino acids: CASSLRTGGYGYTF. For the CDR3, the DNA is TGTGCCAGCAGCCTGCGGACAGGGGGTTATGGCTACACCTTC.

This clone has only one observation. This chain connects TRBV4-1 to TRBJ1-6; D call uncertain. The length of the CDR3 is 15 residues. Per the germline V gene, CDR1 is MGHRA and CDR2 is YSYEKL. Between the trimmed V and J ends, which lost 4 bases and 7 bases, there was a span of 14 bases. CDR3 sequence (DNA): TGCGCCAGCAGCCCCGGGAAGGGTACGAATTCACCCCTCCACTTT. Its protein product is CASSPGKGTNSPLHF.

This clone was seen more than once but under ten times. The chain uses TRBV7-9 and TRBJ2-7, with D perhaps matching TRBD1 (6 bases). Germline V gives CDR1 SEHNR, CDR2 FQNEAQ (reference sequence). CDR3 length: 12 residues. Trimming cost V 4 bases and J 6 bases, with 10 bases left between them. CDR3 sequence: CASSSDSVEQYF. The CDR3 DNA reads TGTGCCAGCAGCTCGGACAGTGTCGAGCAGTACTTC.

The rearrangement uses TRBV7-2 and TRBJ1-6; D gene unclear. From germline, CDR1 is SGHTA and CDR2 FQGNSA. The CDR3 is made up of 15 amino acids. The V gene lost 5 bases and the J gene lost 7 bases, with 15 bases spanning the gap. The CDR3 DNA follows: TGTGCCAGCAGCCTGGGCCAGACAATGAATTCACCCCTCCACTTT. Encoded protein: CASSLGQTMNSPLHF.

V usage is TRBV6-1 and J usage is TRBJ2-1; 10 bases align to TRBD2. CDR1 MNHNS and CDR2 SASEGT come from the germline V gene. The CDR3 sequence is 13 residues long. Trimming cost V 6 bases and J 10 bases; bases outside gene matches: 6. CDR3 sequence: CASRPILAGEQFF. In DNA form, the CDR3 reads TGTGCCAGCAGGCCAATACTAGCGGGGGAGCAGTTCTTC.

The CDR3 is CASRTRDTASGANVLTF. The CDR3 region has the DNA TGTGCCAGCCGTACGAGGGACACCGCCTCTGGGGCCAACGTCCTGACTTTC. The rearrangement links TRBV2 to TRBJ2-6, with D tentatively TRBD1 (6 bases). The germline V gene has CDR1 SNHLY and CDR2 FYNNEI. With 8 bases removed from V and 0 bases from J, the gap between germline ends came to 17 bases. The CDR3 is 17 residues long.

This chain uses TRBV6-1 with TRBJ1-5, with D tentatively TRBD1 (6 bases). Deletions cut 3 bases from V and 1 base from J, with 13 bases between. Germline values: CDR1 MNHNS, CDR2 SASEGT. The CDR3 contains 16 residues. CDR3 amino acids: CASSEVQGASNQPQHF. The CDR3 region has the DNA TGTGCCAGCAGTGAGGTACAGGGCGCAAGCAATCAGCCCCAGCATTTT.

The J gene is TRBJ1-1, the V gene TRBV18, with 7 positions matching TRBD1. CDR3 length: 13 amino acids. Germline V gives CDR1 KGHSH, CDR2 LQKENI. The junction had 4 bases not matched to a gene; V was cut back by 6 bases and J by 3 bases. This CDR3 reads CASSPDRDTEAFF. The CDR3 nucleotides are TGTGCCAGCTCCCCAGACAGGGACACTGAAGCTTTCTTT.

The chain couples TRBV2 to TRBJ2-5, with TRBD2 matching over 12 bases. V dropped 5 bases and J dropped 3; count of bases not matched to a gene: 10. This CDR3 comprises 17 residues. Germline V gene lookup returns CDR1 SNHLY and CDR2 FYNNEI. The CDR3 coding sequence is TGTGCCAGCAGTCCTCTACGACTAGCGGGGGTGAAAGAGACCCAGTACTTC. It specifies CASSPLRLAGVKETQYF.

This CDR3 reads CASSFGTGATQETQYF. CDR3 coding DNA: TGTGCCAGCAGCTTCGGGACAGGGGCGACCCAAGAGACCCAGTACTTC. The rearrangement uses TRBV5-6 and TRBJ2-5; 10 bases are a match to TRBD1. The V gene's germline CDR1 is SGHDT and CDR2 YYEEEE. This CDR3 spans 16 amino acids. Unmatched junction bases numbered 5, after V lost 2 bases and J lost 1 base.

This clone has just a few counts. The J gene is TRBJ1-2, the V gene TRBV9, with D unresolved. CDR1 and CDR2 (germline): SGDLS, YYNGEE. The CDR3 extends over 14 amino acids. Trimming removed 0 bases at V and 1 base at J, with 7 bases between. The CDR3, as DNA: TGTGCCAGCAGCGTAGAATACGGTAACTATGGCTACACCTTC. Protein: CASSVEYGNYGYTF. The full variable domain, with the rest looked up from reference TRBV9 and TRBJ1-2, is DSGVTQTPKHLITATGQRVTLRCSPRSGDLSVYWYQQSLDQGLQFLIQYYNGEERAKGNILERFSAQQFPDLHSELNLSSLELGDSALYFCASSVEYGNYGYTFGSGTRLTVV.

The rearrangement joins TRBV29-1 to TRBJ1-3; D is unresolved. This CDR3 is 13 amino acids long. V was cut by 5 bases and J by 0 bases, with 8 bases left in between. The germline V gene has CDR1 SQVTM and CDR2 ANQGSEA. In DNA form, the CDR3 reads TGCAGCGTTATGCGGGACTCTGGAAACACCATATATTTT. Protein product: CSVMRDSGNTIYF.

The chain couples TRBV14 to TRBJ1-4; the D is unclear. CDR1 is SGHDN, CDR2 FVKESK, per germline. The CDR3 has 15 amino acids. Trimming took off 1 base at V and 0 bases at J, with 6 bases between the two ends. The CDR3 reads CASSQGRSTNEKLFF. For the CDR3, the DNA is TGTGCCAGCAGCCAAGGGAGGTCAACTAATGAAAAACTGTTTTTT.